The 15 T cell receptor beta chains below come from one sample, sequenced in a study of blood T cell repertoires in COVID-19. Clones were read by immunoSEQ multiplex PCR, and TCRdb kept only the in-frame ones, dropping some. The table records roughly 260,000 clones, approximately 86% of them present only once. The sample taken for sequencing was peripheral blood. These receptors originate from a man in his forties or fifties who had recovered from COVID-19.

J is TRBJ2-7 and V is TRBV14, with D tentatively TRBD2 (7 bases). The CDR3 sequence is 19 residues long. CDR1 SGHDN and CDR2 FVKESK come from the germline V gene. V was clipped by 1 base and J by 5 bases, with 27 bases between them. CDR3 residues: CASSQAPKGGHGRLNEQYF. CDR3 nucleotide sequence: TGTGCCAGCAGCCAAGCCCCGAAGGGGGGGCACGGACGACTAAACGAGCAGTACTTC.

The chain combines TRBV15 with TRBJ2-2, with 8 bases aligning to TRBD1. Losses at the gene ends were 4 bases for V and 6 bases for J; bases not matched to a gene: 4. Germline CDR1 LNHNV, CDR2 YYDKDF (reference sequence). The CDR3 length is 14 residues. Written as DNA, the CDR3 is TGTGCCACCAGCACCTACAGGGGGGCCGGGGAGCTGTTTTTT. As protein: CATSTYRGAGELFF. The full variable domain, with the rest looked up from reference TRBV15 and TRBJ2-2, is DAMVIQNPRYQVTQFGKPVTLSCSQTLNHNVMYWYQQKSSQAPKLLFHYYDKDFNNEADTPDNFQSRRPNTSFCFLDIRSPGLGDTAMYLCATSTYRGAGELFFGEGSRLTVL.

This clone appeared a single time. The rearrangement joins TRBV20-1 to TRBJ2-2; D is unresolved. Per the germline V gene, CDR1 is DFQATT and CDR2 is SNEGSKA (reference sequence). Trimming shortened V by 3 bases and J by 0 bases, and 8 bases separated the two germline ends. This CDR3 contains 14 residues. The CDR3 DNA sequence: TGCAGTGCTAGTAGTCTAACGAACACCGGGGAGCTGTTTTTT. This encodes CSASSLTNTGELFF.

The CDR3 nucleotides read TGTGCCAGTAGTACTCAGGGGCTAGAGACCCAGTACTTC. Residues: CASSTQGLETQYF. The chain recombines TRBV19 with TRBJ2-5, with TRBD1 as a possible D gene (6 bases). V gave up 4 bases and J gave up 4 bases, with 10 bases separating them. This CDR3 contains 13 residues. In germline, CDR1 is LNHDA, CDR2 SQIVND (reference sequence).

V gene TRBV5-4 combines with J gene TRBJ1-1, with a possible D match to TRBD1 (6 bases). V was pared by 4 bases and J by 3 bases, with 10 bases between. Per germline, CDR1 SGHNT and CDR2 YYREEE (reference sequence). This CDR3 is 13 amino acids long. The CDR3 loop reads CASSATGYTEAFF. In nucleotides, the CDR3 is TGTGCCAGCAGCGCCACAGGGTACACTGAAGCTTTCTTT.

The chain recombines TRBV11-3 with TRBJ1-1; 8 nucleotides agree with TRBD1. The CDR3 has 14 residues. Germline V gene data show CDR1 as SGHNT and CDR2 as YENEEA. With V trimmed by 3 bases and J by 4 bases, 4 bases remained unmatched. As DNA, the CDR3 is TGTGCCAGCAGCTTCGGACAGGGTAGCACTGAAGCTTTCTTT. Protein: CASSFGQGSTEAFF. Full variable domain (rest looked up from reference TRBV11-3 and TRBJ1-1): EAGVVQSPRYKIIEKKQPVAFWCNPISGHNTLYWYLQNLGQGPELLIRYENEEAVDDSQLPKDRFSAERLKGVDSTLKIQPAELGDSAVYLCASSFGQGSTEAFFGQGTRLTVV.

This sequence joins TRBV4-3 and TRBJ2-2, with D perhaps matching TRBD1 (5 bases). The germline V gene encodes CDR1 LGHNA and CDR2 YSLEER. CDR3 size: 13 residues. The V end lost 10 bases, the J end lost 4 bases, and 13 bases lay between the germline ends. The CDR3 loop is CATYTRATGELFF. In DNA form, the CDR3 reads TGCGCCACCTATACCAGGGCCACCGGGGAGCTGTTTTTT.

The V gene is TRBV19, the J gene TRBJ1-4, with D maybe TRBD1 (6 bases). Germline assignment: CDR1 LNHDA and CDR2 SQIVND (reference sequence). Trimming removed 7 bases at V and 7 bases at J, with 22 bases between. This CDR3 is built from 16 residues. The CDR3 here is CASTRRQAGASEKLFF. CDR3 sequence (DNA): TGTGCCAGTACCCGACGGCAGGCAGGGGCGAGTGAAAAACTGTTTTTT.

The CDR3: CSAPLGGIQYF. The CDR3 DNA is TGCAGTGCACCACTCGGTGGCATTCAGTACTTC. This chain uses TRBV20-1 with TRBJ2-4, with D hard to call. V dropped 6 bases and J dropped 9 bases, with 12 bases sitting between them. The CDR3 runs 11 residues. Per germline, CDR1 DFQATT and CDR2 SNEGSKA (reference sequence).

This clone has only a few counts. The chain combines TRBV5-1 with TRBJ2-7; 7 bases match TRBD1. The CDR3 has 13 residues. The V gene's germline CDR1 is SGHRS and CDR2 YFSETQ. Trimming removed 7 bases from V and 7 bases from J; junction bases left unmatched: 11. CDR3 in amino acids: CASQGQNPREQYF. Written as DNA, the CDR3 is TGCGCCAGCCAGGGACAGAACCCTAGGGAGCAGTACTTC.

As DNA, the CDR3 is TGTGCCAGCAGCTTGGCCGGCGTGTCAGGGTCATATGGCTACACCTTC. Protein product: CASSLAGVSGSYGYTF. This chain links TRBV5-5 with TRBJ1-2, with TRBD1 as a possible D gene (5 bases). Germline CDR1 reads SGHKS; CDR2 reads YYEKEE (reference sequence). CDR3 length: 16 amino acids. The V end was cut by 0 bases, the J end by 5 bases, with 17 bases between.

The chain combines TRBV6-2 or TRBV6-3 with TRBJ2-7, with 8 bases aligning to TRBD1. The junction had 7 bases not matched to a gene; V was cut back by 0 bases and J by 3 bases. This CDR3 has 16 residues. Germline V lookup: CDR1 MNHEY, CDR2 SVGEGT. CDR3 in amino acids: CASSYSPGQEDYEQYF. CDR3 nucleotide sequence: TGTGCCAGCAGTTACTCCCCGGGACAGGAAGACTACGAGCAGTACTTC.

The gene calls are TRBV7-2 and TRBJ2-7, with a possible D match to TRBD2 (5 bases). The CDR3 length is 15 residues. V was trimmed by 1 base and J by 2 bases, leaving 12 bases between them. Germline-derived CDR1 and CDR2 are SGHTA and FQGNSA. The CDR3 DNA follows: TGTGCCAGCAGCTTAGGAGCGCGGGTCCCCTACGAGCAGTACTTC. This sequence encodes CASSLGARVPYEQYF.

The V call is TRBV6-5, the J call TRBJ2-5, with D possibly TRBD1 on 5 matching bases. Germline CDR1 and CDR2: MNHEY and SVGAGI. V gave up 5 bases and J gave up 5 bases, with 18 bases separating them. The CDR3 spans 15 residues. The CDR3 DNA sequence: TGTGCCAGCAGTCTAGGATTTCAGGGTGGCGAGACCCAGTACTTC. As protein: CASSLGFQGGETQYF.

Notes on this clone: One end of the junction does not line up with germline, which may come from a read error. The V gene is TRBV2, the J gene TRBJ1-1; 7 bases line up with TRBD1. Germline lookup yields CDR1 SNHLY and CDR2 FYNNEI. This CDR3 comprises 14 residues. Here the CDR3 DNA reads TGTGCCAGCAGGGAAGACAGGGAGCACACTGAAGCTTTCTTT. Translated, it gives CASREDREHTEAFF.